This entry lists 15 T cell receptor beta chains sequenced from one sample in a study of T cells in Graves' hyperthyroidism and ophthalmopathy. TCR beta CDR3 regions were amplified from RNA. TCR CDR3 underwent first-round RT-PCR with the HTBI primer set. MiXCR, applied by TCRdb to the multiplex PCR reads, yields one record per CDR3 protein. The sample yields around 200,000 distinct CDR3 sequences, around 16% seen once. The sequencing input was blood. Receptor source: a man aged 35-49 years with Graves' hyperthyroidism.

This chain uses TRBV19 with TRBJ1-5; 9 positions match TRBD1. The CDR3 runs 16 residues. Trimming cost V 6 bases and J 7 bases; bases outside gene matches: 13. Germline-derived CDR1 and CDR2 are LNHDA and SQIVND (reference sequence). The chain's CDR3 is CASSIGRDREMQPQHF. CDR3 coding DNA: TGTGCCAGTAGCATCGGACGGGACAGGGAGATGCAGCCCCAGCATTTT.

This sequence joins TRBV4-1 and TRBJ2-1; 7 bases are a match to TRBD1. Germline trimming cut 6 bases from V and 5 bases from J; bases unmatched to any gene: 13. The CDR3 runs 16 residues. Germline CDR1 is MGHRA and CDR2 is YSYEKL. The CDR3 reads CASRVTGTASNNEQFF. DNA for the CDR3: TGCGCCAGCAGGGTGACCGGGACAGCGTCAAACAATGAGCAGTTCTTC.

This clonotype was observed at least ten times. This chain joins TRBV11-1 and TRBJ2-5; tentatively, D is TRBD2 (6 bases). The length of the CDR3 is 15 residues. CDR1 and CDR2 from the germline V gene are SGHAT and FQDESV (reference sequence). The ends were cut back, 6 bases at V and 2 bases at J, with 16 bases in the middle. CDR3 sequence: CASRTRRGEQETQYF. CDR3 coding DNA: TGTGCCAGCAGAACCAGACGCGGGGAACAAGAGACCCAGTACTTC.

Ten or more counts support this clonotype. The chain joins TRBV18 to TRBJ1-1; D is uncertain. The CDR3 is 13 residues long. Per the germline V gene, CDR1 is KGHSH and CDR2 is LQKENI. V dropped 2 bases and J dropped 4 bases, with 8 bases sitting between them. The CDR3 sequence: CASSPVYTTEAFF. The CDR3 nucleotides are TGTGCCAGCTCACCAGTCTACACCACTGAAGCTTTCTTT.

In its sample, this clonotype was seen many times. The chain uses TRBV6-1 and TRBJ2-1; the match to TRBD1 covers 8 bases. With 6 bases clipped from V and 1 base from J, the junction kept 5 bases outside the gene matches. The CDR3 has 15 residues. CDR1 is MNHNS and CDR2 is SASEGT in the germline V gene. CDR3 nucleotide sequence: TGTGCCAGCAGGGCAGGGGGCGCATCCTACAATGAGCAGTTCTTC. It is translated as CASRAGGASYNEQFF.

A note on this clonotype: This may be a read error, as it is one base from a much larger clone. The genes are TRBV2 and TRBJ1-5; D is perhaps TRBD1 (6 bases). The DNA end is more similar to TRBJ2-3, so the J call may be wrong. CDR1 and CDR2 (germline): SNHLY, FYNNEI. The CDR3 length is 14 residues. This CDR3 reads CASSFGQGSQPQYF. The DNA of the CDR3 is TGTGCCAGCAGTTTCGGCCAGGGGAGCCAGCCCCAGTATTTT.

The V call is TRBV19, the J call TRBJ1-2; TRBD1 agrees at 7 bases. V was pared by 5 bases and J by 5 bases, with 5 bases of the junction left unmatched. CDR1 is LNHDA and CDR2 is SQIVND in the germline V gene (reference sequence). CDR3 length: 13 residues. In nucleotides, the CDR3 is TGTGCCAGTAGTCTCCGGGACAGATATGGCTACACCTTC. It specifies CASSLRDRYGYTF.

This clonotype was counted only a few times. The junction does not match germline at one end; this may be a read error. This chain uses TRBV24-1 with TRBJ1-5; D is uncertain. The CDR3 has 14 residues. Germline CDR1 KGHDR, CDR2 SFDVKD. The CDR3 region has the DNA TGTGCCACCGGTGATTGGCAGGCCAATCAGCCCCAGCATTTT. Its translation is CATGDWQANQPQHF.

Many counts were recorded for this clonotype. The chain combines TRBV6-1 with TRBJ2-1; TRBD1 might be the D (5 bases). CDR3 length equals 15 residues. Per germline, CDR1 MNHNS and CDR2 SASEGT. V dropped 4 bases and J dropped 5 bases, with 15 bases sitting between them. The CDR3 nucleotides read TGTGCCAGCAGTGGGAAAGAGGCAGGGAACAATGAGCAGTTCTTC. Amino acids: CASSGKEAGNNEQFF.

This clonotype came up a few times. V and J are TRBV18 and TRBJ2-7, with TRBD1 matching over 7 bases. With 1 base clipped from V and 6 bases from J, the junction kept 6 bases outside the gene matches. The germline gives CDR1 KGHSH, CDR2 LQKENI. This CDR3 has 14 residues. CDR3 sequence (DNA): TGTGCCAGCTCACCACAGGGGGCCTTTGGCGAGCAGTACTTC. It encodes CASSPQGAFGEQYF. Using reference TRBV18 and TRBJ2-7 for the parts outside the CDR3, the full variable domain is NAGVMQNPRHLVRRRGQEARLRCSPMKGHSHVYWYRQLPEEGLKFMVYLQKENIIDESGMPKERFSAEFPKEGPSILRIQQVVRGDSAAYFCASSPQGAFGEQYFGPGTRLTVT.

This clonotype has ten or more counts. The chain uses TRBV7-2 and TRBJ2-1, with unresolved D. The V and J ends lost 5 bases and 3 bases respectively, with 11 bases between them. The CDR3 extends over 14 amino acids. Germline V gives CDR1 SGHTA, CDR2 FQGNSA. The CDR3: CASSQAAVYNEQFF. CDR3 coding DNA: TGTGCCAGCAGCCAGGCGGCAGTCTACAATGAGCAGTTCTTC.

Ten or more counts support this clonotype. The chain recombines TRBV2 with TRBJ1-1; 8 nucleotides agree with TRBD1. This CDR3 has 13 amino acids. Germline V gene lookup returns CDR1 SNHLY and CDR2 FYNNEI. Trimming removed 10 bases from V and 5 bases from J; junction bases left unmatched: 9. CDR3 bases: TGTGCCAACCCCCAGGGGGCTTGGACTGAAGCTTTCTTT. Encoded protein: CANPQGAWTEAFF. The whole variable domain, remainder taken from reference TRBV2 and TRBJ1-1, is EPEVTQTPSHQVTQMGQEVILRCVPISNHLYFYWYRQILGQKVEFLVSFYNNEISEKSEIFDDQFSVERPDGSNFTLKIRSTKLEDSAMYFCANPQGAWTEAFFGQGTRLTVV.

The sample holds many counts of this clonotype. V usage is TRBV12-3 or TRBV12-4 and J usage is TRBJ1-1; D not resolved. CDR3 size: 13 residues. Deletions cut 3 bases from V and 3 bases from J, with 8 bases between. The CDR3 region is CASSFYGDTEAFF. For the CDR3, the DNA is TGTGCCAGCAGTTTTTACGGGGACACTGAAGCTTTCTTT.

This clonotype was counted a few times. This rearrangement joins TRBV2 to TRBJ1-5; TRBD1 agrees at 10 bases. CDR1 and CDR2 (germline): SNHLY, FYNNEI. CDR3 length: 15 residues. The J segment lost 8 bases and the V segment lost 6 bases, leaving 10 bases of the junction unmatched. CDR3 loop: CASSLGTGVQEPQHF. The CDR3 DNA reads as TGTGCCAGCAGCCTCGGGACAGGGGTTCAGGAGCCCCAGCATTTT.

This chain links TRBV20-1 with TRBJ2-7; TRBD1 is a possible D gene (5 bases). The length of the CDR3 is 14 residues. The V end was cut by 0 bases, the J end by 6 bases, with 15 bases between. Germline V gene data show CDR1 as DFQATT and CDR2 as SNEGSKA (reference sequence). As DNA, the CDR3 is TGCAGTGCTAGAGAGGGGCCCCCCACGGGCGAGCAGTACTTC. Protein product: CSAREGPPTGEQYF.